Listed here are 18 T cell receptor beta chains from one sample, sequenced in a study of T-cell reconstitution after alpha-beta-depleted transplantation in children. Unique molecular identifiers were incorporated into the prepared TCRbeta library. Each CDR3 protein gets one entry after TCRdb re-called the PCR reads with MiXCR. The sample consists of roughly 670,000 distinct CDR3 sequences, less than 15% of them appearing once. This material consisted of PBMCs, taken before TCRalphabeta/CD19-depleted stem cell transplant. The origin of the receptors is a girl aged 2-10 years with congenital amegakaryocytic thrombocytopenia, due to receive a stem cell transplant.

The CDR3 DNA reads TGTGCCAGCAGTCGCGGCTCATTCTACGAGCAGTACTTC. Amino acids: CASSRGSFYEQYF. The rearrangement links TRBV2 to TRBJ2-7; D is uncertain. V shed 5 bases and J shed 3 bases, with 11 bases lying between them. The germline V gene has CDR1 SNHLY and CDR2 FYNNEI. The CDR3 is made up of 13 amino acids.

CDR3 loop: CASSPEFGEQFF. Written as DNA, the CDR3 is TGTGCCAGCAGCCCAGAATTTGGTGAGCAGTTCTTC. This chain joins TRBV7-8 and TRBJ2-1; D is ambiguous. Germline assignment: CDR1 SGHVS and CDR2 FQNEAQ. The CDR3 is 12 residues long. Trimming left V 5 bases short and J 9 bases short, with 11 bases between. Combining the CDR3 with reference TRBV7-8 and TRBJ2-1 gives the whole variable domain GAGVSQSPRYKVAKRGQDVALRCDPISGHVSLFWYQQALGQGPEFLTYFQNEAQLDKSGLPSDRFFAERPEGSVSTLKIQRTQQEDSAVYLCASSPEFGEQFFGPGTRLTVL.

This clonotype was detected only a few times. This chain joins TRBV5-1 and TRBJ1-1; weak D call: TRBD1 (5 bases). Germline values: CDR1 SGHRS, CDR2 YFSETQ. V shed 0 bases and J shed 5 bases, with 29 bases lying between them. The CDR3 spans 20 residues. The CDR3 nucleotides are TGCGCCAGCAGCTTGGCGGGGGGGATACATCGGCCGGGGGAATGGACTGAAGCTTTCTTT. This gives the protein CASSLAGGIHRPGEWTEAFF.

The chain uses TRBV14 and TRBJ2-5; possible D gene TRBD1, 5 bases. Germline V gene lookup returns CDR1 SGHDN and CDR2 FVKESK. The germline V and J ends were trimmed by 0 bases and 7 bases, with 12 bases remaining between them. CDR3 length equals 14 residues. CDR3 in amino acids: CASSQDQGWGTQYF. Written as DNA, the CDR3 is TGTGCCAGCAGCCAAGATCAGGGATGGGGGACCCAGTACTTC.

This clonotype was seen once. This chain uses TRBV12-3 or TRBV12-4 with TRBJ2-2; perhaps TRBD2 as D (6 bases). This CDR3 is 18 amino acids long. The CDR3 bases are TGTACCTTCAGTTTAACTTGGTTCGGAGGGCCGAACACCGGGGAGCTGTTTTTT. It codes for CTFSLTWFGGPNTGELFF.

This sequence joins TRBV7-9 and TRBJ2-7; maybe TRBD2 (5 bases). The ends were cut back, 5 bases at V and 0 bases at J, with 17 bases in the middle. The CDR3 loop spans 16 amino acids. Germline V lookup: CDR1 SEHNR, CDR2 FQNEAQ (reference sequence). CDR3 sequence: CASSPYPDWSSYEQYF. DNA for the CDR3: TGTGCCAGCAGCCCATACCCGGACTGGAGCTCCTACGAGCAGTACTTC.

The rearrangement joins TRBV14 to TRBJ2-5; 9 positions agree with TRBD2. V shed 4 bases, J shed 0 bases, and the junction held 9 bases outside the gene matches. The CDR3 runs to 17 residues. CDR1 SGHDN and CDR2 FVKESK come from the germline V gene. The CDR3 DNA sequence: TGTGCCAGCAGCCCTGTAGCGGGAGTTGTATACCAAGAGACCCAGTACTTC. Its protein product is CASSPVAGVVYQETQYF.

This clonotype was detected ten times or more. This chain links TRBV12-3 or TRBV12-4 with TRBJ1-2; D unclear. V lost 4 bases, J lost 7 bases, and 25 bases lay in between. The CDR3 runs to 17 residues. Here the CDR3 DNA reads TGTGCCAGCAGTTCCGGCCCTGGGCAAAGTTTGGATAGTGGCTACACCTTC. Protein: CASSSGPGQSLDSGYTF.

This clonotype has ten or more counts. The chain has TRBV5-1 and TRBJ2-3, with D unclear. The germline V and J ends were trimmed by 5 bases and 3 bases, with 16 bases remaining between them. The CDR3 is made up of 15 amino acids. Germline V gives CDR1 SGHRS, CDR2 YFSETQ. CDR3 bases: TGCGCCAGCAGGCCCCCCGGCGCCCCTACAGATACGCAGTATTTT. Translating gives CASRPPGAPTDTQYF.

The J gene is TRBJ2-7, the V gene TRBV5-1; no firm D call. The V gene lost 0 bases and the J gene lost 1 base, with 11 bases spanning the gap. Germline-derived CDR1 and CDR2 are SGHRS and YFSETQ. The CDR3 runs 15 residues. In DNA form, the CDR3 reads TGCGCCAGCAGCTTGGAGGCGGTGGGGTCCTACGAGCAGTACTTC. The encoded protein is CASSLEAVGSYEQYF.

This clonotype was seen only a few times. The gene calls are TRBV11-2 and TRBJ2-1; D gene ambiguous. Trimming cost V 6 bases and J 5 bases, with 11 bases left between them. The CDR3 is 13 residues long. Germline CDR1 SGHAT, CDR2 FQNNGV. The CDR3 nucleotides are TGTGCCAGCAGTTCCCTTGTGAACAATGAGCAGTTCTTC. Translating it yields CASSSLVNNEQFF.

This clonotype was seen at least ten times. This CDR3 is CSVEGWGEAFF. The CDR3 DNA reads as TGCAGCGTTGAGGGCTGGGGGGAAGCTTTCTTT. V gene TRBV29-1 combines with J gene TRBJ1-1, with a tentative D call TRBD1 (5 bases). Germline V lookup: CDR1 SQVTM, CDR2 ANQGSEA. The ends were cut back, 3 bases at V and 8 bases at J, with 10 bases in the middle. CDR3 length: 11 amino acids.

CDR3 protein: CASSLGTSGSYFQETQYF. Written as DNA, the CDR3 is TGCGCCAGCAGCCTAGGGACTAGCGGGAGTTACTTCCAAGAGACCCAGTACTTC. V is TRBV5-1 and J is TRBJ2-5; TRBD2 matches at 14 bases. The CDR3 is made up of 18 amino acids. Trimming took 4 bases from V and 1 from J; bases not matched to a gene: 9. Germline V gene data show CDR1 as SGHRS and CDR2 as YFSETQ.

This clonotype was picked up many times. The chain is built from TRBV9 and TRBJ2-7; the match to TRBD2 covers 10 bases. J gave up 2 bases and V 3 bases, and 8 bases lay outside the gene matches. CDR1 is SGDLS, CDR2 YYNGEE, per germline. The CDR3 totals 16 residues. CDR3 nucleotides: TGTGCCAGCAGCGCTCCCGGGACTAGCGAGACCTACGAGCAGTACTTC. Translated, it gives CASSAPGTSETYEQYF.

This clonotype occurred many times. The chain employs TRBV20-1 and TRBJ2-7; the match to TRBD2 covers 11 bases. Losses at the gene ends were 2 bases for V and 2 bases for J; bases not matched to a gene: 8. Germline CDR1 DFQATT, CDR2 SNEGSKA (reference sequence). The CDR3 extends over 16 amino acids. CDR3 in amino acids: CSARPELAGVTYEQYF. CDR3 sequence (DNA): TGCAGTGCTAGACCGGAACTAGCGGGAGTTACCTACGAGCAGTACTTC.

The chain has TRBV30 and TRBJ1-5; weak D call: TRBD1 (5 bases). The CDR3 loop spans 13 amino acids. Deletions cut 4 bases from V and 0 bases from J, with 7 bases between. Germline V gene sequence: CDR1 GTSNPN, CDR2 SVGIG (reference sequence). The CDR3 DNA reads TGTGCCTGGAACAGGAATAGCAATCAGCCCCAGCATTTT. Residues: CAWNRNSNQPQHF. The full variable domain, completed using reference TRBV30 and TRBJ1-5, is SQTIHQWPATLVQPVGSPLSLECTVEGTSNPNLYWYRQAAGRGLQLLFYSVGIGQISSEVPQNLSASRPQDRQFILSSKKLLLSDSGFYLCAWNRNSNQPQHFGDGTRLSIL.

This clonotype was observed a handful of times. J is TRBJ2-2 and V is TRBV20-1; weak D call: TRBD2 (7 bases). The ends were cut back, 6 bases at V and 4 bases at J, with 21 bases in the middle. The germline CDR1 and CDR2 sequences are DFQATT and SNEGSKA (reference sequence). The CDR3 is made up of 16 amino acids. CDR3 DNA: TGCAGTGCCCTTAAGGGGGGGGGCCGTGTCACCGGGGAGCTGTTTTTT. It translates to CSALKGGGRVTGELFF.

This clonotype has a handful of counts. The rearrangement uses TRBV9 and TRBJ2-3; 9 bases line up with TRBD2. V shed 2 bases, J shed 2 bases, and the junction held 12 bases outside the gene matches. From germline, CDR1 is SGDLS and CDR2 YYNGEE. The CDR3 has 18 amino acids. The CDR3 protein is CASSVGGLASGITDTQYF. In DNA, the CDR3 is TGTGCCAGCAGCGTGGGCGGACTAGCGTCAGGAATCACAGATACGCAGTATTTT.